These 32 T cell receptor beta chains were sequenced from one sample in a study of cytomegalovirus exposure and HLA in healthy donors. The PCR used 60 Vbeta and 13 Jbeta primers. The table came from immunoSEQ multiplex PCR; TCRdb's copy has only in-frame clones and leaves some out. In the table there are over 150,000 clones, about 78% of which are singletons. Sequenced sample: PBMCs. These receptor sequences come from a woman aged 50 to 60 in good health and CMV-seropositive.

This chain joins TRBV6-1 and TRBJ2-3; no clear D. This CDR3 spans 14 amino acids. Germline assignment: CDR1 MNHNS and CDR2 SASEGT. Trimming removed 6 bases at V and 0 bases at J, with 10 bases between. The DNA for the CDR3 is TGTGCCAGCAGGAGAAAACAGAGCACAGATACGCAGTATTTT. Translation: CASRRKQSTDTQYF.

This clone was picked up one time. This rearrangement joins TRBV5-1 to TRBJ2-6; tentative D call: TRBD1 (6 bases). The germline gives CDR1 SGHRS, CDR2 YFSETQ. The CDR3 covers 20 residues. With 2 bases removed from V and 4 bases from J, the gap between germline ends came to 25 bases. DNA for the CDR3: TGCGCCAGCAGCTTAAAAACCGGGACAAGGGGAGTGTGGGGGGCCAACGTCCTGACTTTC. Its protein is CASSLKTGTRGVWGANVLTF.

The genes are TRBV6-1 and TRBJ1-6; maybe TRBD1 (6 bases). Looked up from germline, CDR1 is MNHNS and CDR2 is SASEGT. Trimming cost V 2 bases and J 10 bases, with 15 bases left between them. CDR3 length: 15 residues. The CDR3 spells CASSELGGGGSPLHF. CDR3 sequence (DNA): TGTGCCAGCAGTGAATTGGGGGGCGGGGGGTCACCCCTCCACTTT.

The chain has TRBV19 and TRBJ1-2; weak D call: TRBD1 (5 bases). V dropped 7 bases and J dropped 5 bases, with 14 bases sitting between them. The CDR3 has 13 amino acids. Germline V gives CDR1 LNHDA, CDR2 SQIVND (reference sequence). The CDR3 DNA is TGTGCCAGTAAAAGAGGAGGGGAATATGGCTACACCTTC. Translated: CASKRGGEYGYTF.

The chain combines TRBV10-3 with TRBJ2-7; 10 nucleotides agree with TRBD1. Germline values: CDR1 ENHRY, CDR2 SYGVKD. This CDR3 is 15 amino acids long. V gave up 6 bases and J gave up 7 bases; unmatched junction bases: 12. The CDR3 nucleotides are TGTGCCATCAGCCTCCGGGACAGGGGTAAGGAAGAGCAGTACTTC. Its translation is CAISLRDRGKEEQYF.

The genes are TRBV2 and TRBJ2-5; D might be TRBD2 (7 bases). Germline lookup yields CDR1 SNHLY and CDR2 FYNNEI. With 2 bases removed from V and 1 base from J, the gap between germline ends came to 17 bases. The CDR3 covers 17 residues. DNA of the CDR3: TGTGCCAGCAGTGAATCCGTGTCGGGGGGCATCCAAGAGACCCAGTACTTC. Translation: CASSESVSGGIQETQYF.

This clone was seen a handful of times. The chain employs TRBV4-2 and TRBJ2-6; D not certain. Per the germline V gene, CDR1 is LGHNA and CDR2 is YNFKEQ. The length of the CDR3 is 14 residues. V was pared by 4 bases and J by 4 bases, with 8 bases between. Here the CDR3 reads CASSPVGGANVLTF. The DNA of the CDR3 is TGTGCCAGCAGCCCTGTCGGGGGGGCCAACGTCCTGACTTTC.

The chain couples TRBV5-4 to TRBJ2-6, with a weak D call TRBD2 (5 bases). Germline CDR1 SGHNT, CDR2 YYREEE (reference sequence). This CDR3 region has 16 residues. Trimming shortened V by 4 bases and J by 2 bases, and 13 bases separated the two germline ends. CDR3 sequence (DNA): TGTGCCAGCAGCATACTAGGTCGGACTGGGGCCAACGTCCTGACTTTC. This sequence encodes CASSILGRTGANVLTF.

This clone has a handful of counts. The chain has TRBV6-1 and TRBJ1-3; 10 nucleotides line up with TRBD1. The ends lost 7 bases at V and 7 bases at J; junction bases unmatched: 10. This CDR3 region has 15 residues. CDR1 and CDR2 from the germline V gene are MNHNS and SASEGT. The CDR3 DNA reads as TGTGCCAGCAACCTACAAAGGACAGGGGGGAACACCATATATTTT. Protein product: CASNLQRTGGNTIYF.

As DNA, the CDR3 is TGTGCCAGCAGCGCGGAGGGAGGGTCTGGAAACACCATATATTTT. Its translation: CASSAEGGSGNTIYF. V and J are TRBV9 and TRBJ1-3; no reliable D call. Germline lookup yields CDR1 SGDLS and CDR2 YYNGEE. Trimming took 3 bases from V and 1 from J, leaving 11 bases between them. This CDR3 spans 15 amino acids.

The count of this clone is one. A read error may produce the germline difference seen at one junction end. The rearrangement links TRBV7-9 to TRBJ1-6; a weak D match, TRBD1 (5 bases). The CDR3 has 15 residues. Germline lookup yields CDR1 SEHNR and CDR2 FQNEAQ (reference sequence). In nucleotides, the CDR3 is TGTTCCAGCAGCTTAGTGGCAGGGAATAATTCACCCCTCCACTTT. This sequence encodes CSSSLVAGNNSPLHF.

This clone was picked up a small number of times. The DNA for the CDR3 is TGCGCCAGCAGTGAGTCCAGGGGGCGAGAGCAGTACTTC. This encodes CASSESRGREQYF. The chain links TRBV10-1 to TRBJ2-7, with TRBD1 matching 8 bases. The ends lost 0 bases at V and 7 bases at J; junction bases unmatched: 2. The CDR3 length is 13 residues. The germline V gene encodes CDR1 WNHNN and CDR2 SYGVQD (reference sequence).

V and J are TRBV30 and TRBJ1-2, with 11 bases fitting TRBD1. Germline CDR1 is GTSNPN and CDR2 is SVGIG (reference sequence). V trimming: 3 bases; J trimming: 7 bases; junction bases outside the gene matches: 13. CDR3 length: 16 residues. The CDR3 spells CAWSPGTGGTRAGYTF. Here the CDR3 DNA reads TGTGCCTGGAGCCCCGGGACAGGGGGAACGCGAGCTGGCTACACCTTC.

The CDR3 bases are TGTGCCAGCAGTTTAACGGCAGGCATGGACTATGGCTACACCTTC. It yields the protein CASSLTAGMDYGYTF. The rearrangement uses TRBV27 and TRBJ1-2; D is ambiguous. Between the trimmed V and J ends, which lost 2 bases and 3 bases, there was a span of 13 bases. The CDR3 runs to 15 residues. The germline gives CDR1 MNHEY, CDR2 SMNVEV (reference sequence).

The rearrangement links TRBV19 to TRBJ2-1; 7 bases fit TRBD2. This CDR3 comprises 13 residues. Germline CDR1 and CDR2: LNHDA and SQIVND (reference sequence). CDR3 DNA sequence: TGTGGGCTTATGGGAGGGGTGGGCAATGAGCAGTTCTTC. It yields the protein CGLMGGVGNEQFF.

This chain connects TRBV6-6 to TRBJ2-3; D unresolved. The V gene lost 7 bases and the J gene lost 6 bases, with 11 bases spanning the gap. This CDR3 comprises 12 residues. CDR1 MNHNY and CDR2 SVGAGI come from the germline V gene (reference sequence). The CDR3: CASNTQVDTQYF. CDR3 DNA: TGTGCCAGCAACACCCAGGTGGATACGCAGTATTTT.

In DNA form, the CDR3 reads TGTGCCAGCTCCCCTCAAGCGGGGGACGAGCAGTACTTC. Its translation: CASSPQAGDEQYF. V gene TRBV18 combines with J gene TRBJ2-7; 8 positions match TRBD2. Germline values: CDR1 KGHSH, CDR2 LQKENI. The CDR3 sequence is 13 residues long. The V and J ends lost 6 bases and 5 bases, in that order; junction bases with no gene match: 6.

This chain connects TRBV27 to TRBJ1-1; 9 bases match TRBD1. Trimming cost V 3 bases and J 0 bases; bases outside gene matches: 8. The CDR3 runs to 17 residues. Germline V gene sequence: CDR1 MNHEY, CDR2 SMNVEV (reference sequence). The CDR3 protein is CASSLNRGPIMNTEAFF. The DNA for the CDR3 is TGTGCCAGCAGTTTGAACAGGGGGCCGATAATGAACACTGAAGCTTTCTTT.

The CDR3 nucleotides are TGTGCCTGGAGTCTTCTCGCGGGGCGCAGTGAGCAGTTCTTC. It encodes CAWSLLAGRSEQFF. This chain links TRBV30 with TRBJ2-1; tentative D call: TRBD2 (6 bases). V shed 2 bases and J shed 9 bases, with 17 bases lying between them. Germline CDR1 GTSNPN, CDR2 SVGIG (reference sequence). The CDR3 has 14 amino acids.

V usage is TRBV27 and J usage is TRBJ2-7, with TRBD2 identical over 9 bases. After removal of 3 bases from V and 0 bases from J, the junction contained 6 bases not matched to a gene. This CDR3 region has 16 residues. Looked up from germline, CDR1 is MNHEY and CDR2 is SMNVEV (reference sequence). The CDR3 protein is CASSFRAGGVSYEQYF. The CDR3 DNA follows: TGTGCCAGCAGTTTTCGGGCGGGGGGGGTCTCCTACGAGCAGTACTTC.

V usage is TRBV7-8 and J usage is TRBJ2-7; maybe TRBD2 (6 bases). Trimming took off 5 bases at V and 0 bases at J, with 14 bases between the two ends. Germline values: CDR1 SGHVS, CDR2 FQNEAQ. This CDR3 is built from 15 residues. Here the CDR3 reads CASSLRGATSYEQYF. The DNA of the CDR3 is TGTGCCAGCAGCCTTCGCGGGGCCACCTCCTACGAGCAGTACTTC.

About this clone: An end of the junction differs from the germline gene, which may be a read error. The chain joins TRBV19 to TRBJ1-2; D is perhaps TRBD1 (6 bases). The CDR3 has 14 amino acids. CDR1 is LNHDA and CDR2 is SQIVND in the germline V gene (reference sequence). The CDR3 nucleotides read TGTGCCAGTTTCGTCGACAGGCCAGGTTTAAAATTTAACTTC. Amino acid sequence: CASFVDRPGLKFNF.

This sequence joins TRBV6-5 and TRBJ1-3; possibly TRBD1 for D (6 bases). CDR3 length: 15 amino acids. The V end was cut by 8 bases, the J end by 3 bases, with 17 bases between. Germline V gene sequence: CDR1 MNHEY, CDR2 SVGAGI. CDR3 coding DNA: TGTGCCAGCTCCAGGGGCGGGTCGGGTGGAAACACCATATATTTT. Translating gives CASSRGGSGGNTIYF.

The chain uses TRBV29-1 and TRBJ1-5; the match to TRBD1 covers 8 bases. Germline V lookup: CDR1 SQVTM, CDR2 ANQGSEA. With V trimmed by 6 bases and J by 3 bases, 10 bases remained unmatched. The CDR3 covers 15 residues. The CDR3 reads CSVALQGADNQPQHF. The CDR3 nucleotides read TGCAGCGTCGCCCTCCAGGGGGCCGACAATCAGCCCCAGCATTTT.

The chain recombines TRBV15 with TRBJ2-1; D uncertain. CDR1 LNHNV and CDR2 YYDKDF come from the germline V gene (reference sequence). The CDR3 is 11 residues long. The V end was cut by 3 bases, the J end by 9 bases, with 6 bases between. CDR3 protein: CATSRRGEQFF. The CDR3 DNA follows: TGTGCCACCAGCAGGCGAGGTGAGCAGTTCTTC.

V is TRBV4-2 and J is TRBJ2-2; TRBD2 matches 15 bases. The trim removed 3 bases at V and 0 bases at J, leaving 5 bases unmatched. This CDR3 has 19 amino acids. Germline CDR1 reads LGHNA; CDR2 reads YNFKEQ. The CDR3 protein is CASSHAGTSGGPNTGELFF. CDR3 nucleotides: TGTGCCAGCAGCCACGCAGGGACTAGCGGGGGGCCGAACACCGGGGAGCTGTTTTTT.

The chain couples TRBV12-5 to TRBJ1-5, with D tentatively TRBD1 (6 bases). Germline V gene sequence: CDR1 LGHNT, CDR2 FRNRAP. Trimming cost V 0 bases and J 1 base, with 13 bases left between them. The CDR3 is 17 residues long. CDR3 DNA sequence: TGTGCTAGTGGTTTGGTATCGTGGGGGCTGAGCAATCAGCCCCAGCATTTT. Translating gives CASGLVSWGLSNQPQHF.

This rearrangement joins TRBV29-1 to TRBJ2-2; TRBD2 aligns across 9 bases. V was clipped by 5 bases and J by 2 bases; unmatched bases: 0. Per the germline V gene, CDR1 is SQVTM and CDR2 is ANQGSEA. The CDR3 loop spans 13 amino acids. DNA for the CDR3: TGCAGCGTTCTAGCGGGAAACACCGGGGAGCTGTTTTTT. Amino acids: CSVLAGNTGELFF.

The J gene is TRBJ1-6, the V gene TRBV7-9, with 12 bases lining up with TRBD1. The CDR3 covers 17 residues. Germline trimming cut 9 bases from V and 7 bases from J; bases unmatched to any gene: 13. Per the germline V gene, CDR1 is SEHNR and CDR2 is FQNEAQ (reference sequence). The CDR3 is CASRVGQGADLNSPLHF. In DNA form, the CDR3 reads TGTGCCAGTCGAGTGGGACAGGGGGCAGATTTGAATTCACCCCTCCACTTT.

The V gene is TRBV29-1, the J gene TRBJ2-3; TRBD2 matches 7 bases. The germline CDR1 and CDR2 sequences are SQVTM and ANQGSEA. The CDR3 contains 17 residues. V lost 2 bases and J lost 0; bases outside the gene matches: 11. The CDR3 bases are TGCAGCGTTGAATTTTATGGGGGACTAACTAGCACAGATACGCAGTATTTT. Protein product: CSVEFYGGLTSTDTQYF.

The genes are TRBV27 and TRBJ2-1; 7 bases fit TRBD2. The length of the CDR3 is 14 residues. V lost 5 bases, J lost 7 bases, and 8 bases stayed unmatched. Germline values: CDR1 MNHEY, CDR2 SMNVEV (reference sequence). CDR3 sequence (DNA): TGTGCCAGCAGTCATTCCACCGGGGGGAATGAGCAGTTCTTC. Protein sequence: CASSHSTGGNEQFF.

The chain carries TRBV25-1 and TRBJ1-3; TRBD1 might be the D (5 bases). CDR3 length equals 15 residues. V dropped 7 bases and J dropped 0 bases, with 13 bases sitting between them. Looked up from germline, CDR1 is MGHDK and CDR2 is SYGVNS. CDR3: CASTPLGASGNTIYF. CDR3 bases: TGTGCCAGCACTCCCCTTGGGGCCTCTGGAAACACCATATATTTT.